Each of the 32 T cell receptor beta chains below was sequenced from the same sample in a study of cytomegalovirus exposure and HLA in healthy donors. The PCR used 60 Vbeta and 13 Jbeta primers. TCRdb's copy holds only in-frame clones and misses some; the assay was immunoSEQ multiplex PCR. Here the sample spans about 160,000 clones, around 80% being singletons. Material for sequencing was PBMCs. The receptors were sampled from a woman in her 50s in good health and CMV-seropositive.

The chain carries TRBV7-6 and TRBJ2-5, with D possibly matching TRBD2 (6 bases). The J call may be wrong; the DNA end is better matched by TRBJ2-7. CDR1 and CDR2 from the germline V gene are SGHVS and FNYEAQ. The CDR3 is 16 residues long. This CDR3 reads CASSFPPGLSSYEQYF. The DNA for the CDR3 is TGTGCCAGCAGCTTCCCACCGGGACTTAGCTCCTACGAGCAGTACTTC.

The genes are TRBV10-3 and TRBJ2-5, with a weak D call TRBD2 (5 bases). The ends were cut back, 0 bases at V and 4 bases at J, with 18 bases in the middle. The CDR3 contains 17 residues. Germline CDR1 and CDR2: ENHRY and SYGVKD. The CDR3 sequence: CAISESTEGKRPETQYF. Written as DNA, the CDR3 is TGTGCCATCAGTGAGTCGACTGAGGGAAAAAGGCCAGAGACCCAGTACTTC.

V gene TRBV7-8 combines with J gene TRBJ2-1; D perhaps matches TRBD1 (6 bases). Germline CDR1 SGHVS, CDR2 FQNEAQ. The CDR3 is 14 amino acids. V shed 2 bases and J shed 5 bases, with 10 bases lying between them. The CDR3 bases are TGTGCCAGCAGCTTACCGGGACATCACAATGAGCAGTTCTTC. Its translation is CASSLPGHHNEQFF.

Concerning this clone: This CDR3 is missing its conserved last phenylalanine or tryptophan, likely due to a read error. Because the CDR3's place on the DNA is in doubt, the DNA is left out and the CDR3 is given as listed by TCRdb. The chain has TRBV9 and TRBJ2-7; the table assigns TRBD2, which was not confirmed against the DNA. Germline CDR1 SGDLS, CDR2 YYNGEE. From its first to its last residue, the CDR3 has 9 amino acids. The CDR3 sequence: CASSVVGRS.

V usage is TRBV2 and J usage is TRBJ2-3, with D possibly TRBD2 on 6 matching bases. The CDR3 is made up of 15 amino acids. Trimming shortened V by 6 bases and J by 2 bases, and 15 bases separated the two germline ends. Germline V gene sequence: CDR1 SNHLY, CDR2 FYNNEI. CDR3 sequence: CASSGGGGATDTQYF. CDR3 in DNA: TGTGCCAGCAGCGGAGGTGGCGGGGCCACAGATACGCAGTATTTT.

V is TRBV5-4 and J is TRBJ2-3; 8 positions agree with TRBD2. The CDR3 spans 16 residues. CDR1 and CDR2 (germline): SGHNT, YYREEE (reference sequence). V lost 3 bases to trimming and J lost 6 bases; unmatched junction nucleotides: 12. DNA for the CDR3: TGTGCCAGCAGCTCTCGACTAGCGATAGAAGGGGATACGCAGTATTTT. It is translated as CASSSRLAIEGDTQYF.

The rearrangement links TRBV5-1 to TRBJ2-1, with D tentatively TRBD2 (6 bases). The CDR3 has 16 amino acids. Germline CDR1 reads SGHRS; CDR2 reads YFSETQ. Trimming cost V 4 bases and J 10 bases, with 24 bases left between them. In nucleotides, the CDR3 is TGCGCCAGCAGCATGGTGGTTAGCGGCCCTTTGGGGGAGCAGTTCTTC. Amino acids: CASSMVVSGPLGEQFF.

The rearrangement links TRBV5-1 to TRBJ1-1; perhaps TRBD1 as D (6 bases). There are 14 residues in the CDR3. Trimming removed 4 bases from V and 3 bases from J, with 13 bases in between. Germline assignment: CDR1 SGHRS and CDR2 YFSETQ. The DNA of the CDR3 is TGCGCCAGCAGCACCCAGACAGGCTACACTGAAGCTTTCTTT. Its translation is CASSTQTGYTEAFF.

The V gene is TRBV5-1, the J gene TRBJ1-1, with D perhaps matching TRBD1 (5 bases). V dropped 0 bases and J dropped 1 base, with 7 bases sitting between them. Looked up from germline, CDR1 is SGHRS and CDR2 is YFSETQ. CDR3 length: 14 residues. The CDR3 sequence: CASSLVQGNTEAFF. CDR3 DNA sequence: TGCGCCAGCAGCTTGGTTCAGGGGAACACTGAAGCTTTCTTT.

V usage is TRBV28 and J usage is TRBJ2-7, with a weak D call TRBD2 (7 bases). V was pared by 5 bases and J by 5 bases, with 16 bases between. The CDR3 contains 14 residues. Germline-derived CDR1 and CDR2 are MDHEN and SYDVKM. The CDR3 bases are TGTGCCAGCAGTACCTGGCGGGGGCAAAACGAGCAGTACTTC. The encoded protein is CASSTWRGQNEQYF.

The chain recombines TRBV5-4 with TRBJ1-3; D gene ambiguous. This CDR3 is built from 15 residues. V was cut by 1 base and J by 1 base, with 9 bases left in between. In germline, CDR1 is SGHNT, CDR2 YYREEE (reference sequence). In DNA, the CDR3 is TGTGCCAGCAGCTTGATGCCGGGATCTGGAAACACCATATATTTT. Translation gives CASSLMPGSGNTIYF. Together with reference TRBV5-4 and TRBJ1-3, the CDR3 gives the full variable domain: ETGVTQSPTHLIKTRGQQVTLRCSSQSGHNTVSWYQQALGQGPQFIFQYYREEENGRGNFPPRFSGLQFPNYSSELNVNALELDDSALYLCASSLMPGSGNTIYFGEGSWLTVV.

Here the CDR3 reads CASSESGFNTEAFF. As DNA, the CDR3 is TGCGCCAGCAGTGAGTCTGGCTTTAACACTGAAGCTTTCTTT. The gene calls are TRBV10-1 and TRBJ1-1; no clear D gene. The CDR3 has 14 amino acids. Germline CDR1 WNHNN, CDR2 SYGVQD (reference sequence). V was cut by 0 bases and J by 2 bases, with 7 bases left in between.

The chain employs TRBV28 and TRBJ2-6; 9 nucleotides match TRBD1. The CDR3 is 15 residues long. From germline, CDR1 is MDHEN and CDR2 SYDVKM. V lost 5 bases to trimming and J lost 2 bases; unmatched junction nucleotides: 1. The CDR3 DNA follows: TGTGCCAGCAGTCGACAGGGGGCTGGGGCCAACGTCCTGACTTTC. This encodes CASSRQGAGANVLTF.

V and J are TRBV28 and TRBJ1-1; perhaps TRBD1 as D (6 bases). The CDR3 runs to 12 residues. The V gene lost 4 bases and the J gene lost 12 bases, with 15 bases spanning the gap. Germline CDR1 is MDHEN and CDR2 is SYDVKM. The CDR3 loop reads CASSSGQSIPFF. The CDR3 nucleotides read TGTGCCAGCAGTTCCGGACAGTCCATCCCTTTCTTT. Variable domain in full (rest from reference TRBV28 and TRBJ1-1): DVKVTQSSRYLVKRTGEKVFLECVQDMDHENMFWYRQDPGLGLRLIYFSYDVKMKEKGDIPEGYSVSREKKERFSLILESASTNQTSMYLCASSSGQSIPFFGQGTRLTVV.

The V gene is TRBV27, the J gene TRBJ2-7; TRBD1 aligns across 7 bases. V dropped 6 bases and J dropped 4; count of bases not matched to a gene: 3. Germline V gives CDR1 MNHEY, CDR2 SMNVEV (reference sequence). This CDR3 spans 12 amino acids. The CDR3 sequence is CASSLTGYEQYF. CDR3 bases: TGTGCCAGCAGCCTGACAGGGTACGAGCAGTACTTC.

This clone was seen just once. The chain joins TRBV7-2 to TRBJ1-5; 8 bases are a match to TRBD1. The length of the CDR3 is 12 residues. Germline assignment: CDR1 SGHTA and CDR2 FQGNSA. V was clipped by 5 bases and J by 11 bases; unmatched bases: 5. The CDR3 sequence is CASSPGQGAQHF. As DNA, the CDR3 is TGTGCCAGCAGCCCTGGACAGGGAGCCCAGCATTTT.

Written as DNA, the CDR3 is TGTGCCAGCAGTTTAGCCGGGACAGGGGGCTTGAACACTGAAGCTTTCTTT. Encoded protein: CASSLAGTGGLNTEAFF. The chain is built from TRBV28 and TRBJ1-1, with 12 bases fitting TRBD1. Germline CDR1 MDHEN, CDR2 SYDVKM. Unmatched junction bases numbered 4, after V lost 2 bases and J lost 0 bases. CDR3 length equals 17 residues.

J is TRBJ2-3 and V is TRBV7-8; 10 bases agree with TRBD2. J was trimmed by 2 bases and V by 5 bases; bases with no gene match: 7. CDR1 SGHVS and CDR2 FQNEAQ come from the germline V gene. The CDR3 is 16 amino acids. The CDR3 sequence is CASSQGSGGDTDTQYF. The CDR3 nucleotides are TGTGCCAGCAGCCAGGGAAGCGGGGGGGACACAGATACGCAGTATTTT.

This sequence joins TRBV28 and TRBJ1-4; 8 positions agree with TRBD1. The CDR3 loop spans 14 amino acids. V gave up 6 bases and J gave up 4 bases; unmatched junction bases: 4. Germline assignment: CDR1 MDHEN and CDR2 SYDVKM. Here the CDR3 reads CASRPTGDNEKLFF. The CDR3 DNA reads TGTGCCAGCAGGCCGACAGGGGATAATGAAAAACTGTTTTTT.

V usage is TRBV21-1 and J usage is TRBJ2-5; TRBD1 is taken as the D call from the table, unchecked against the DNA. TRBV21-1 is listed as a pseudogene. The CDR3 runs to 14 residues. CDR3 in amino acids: CASPSTGSGETQYF. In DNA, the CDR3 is TGTGCCAGCCCCTCGACAGGGTCTGGGGAGACCCAGTACTTC.

This CDR3 is CASRRTGEETQYF. CDR3 bases: TGTGCCAGTAGACGTACGGGGGAAGAGACCCAGTACTTC. The chain recombines TRBV19 with TRBJ2-5, with a possible D match to TRBD2 (6 bases). Germline V gene data show CDR1 as LNHDA and CDR2 as SQIVND (reference sequence). The CDR3 totals 13 residues. The V gene lost 6 bases and the J gene lost 3 bases, with 11 bases spanning the gap.

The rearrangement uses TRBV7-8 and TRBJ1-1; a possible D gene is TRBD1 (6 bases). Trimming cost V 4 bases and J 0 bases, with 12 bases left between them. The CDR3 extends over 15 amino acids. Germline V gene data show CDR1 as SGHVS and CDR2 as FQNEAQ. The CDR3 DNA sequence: TGTGCCAGCAGCTCCTATGGACAGCTGAACACTGAAGCTTTCTTT. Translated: CASSSYGQLNTEAFF.

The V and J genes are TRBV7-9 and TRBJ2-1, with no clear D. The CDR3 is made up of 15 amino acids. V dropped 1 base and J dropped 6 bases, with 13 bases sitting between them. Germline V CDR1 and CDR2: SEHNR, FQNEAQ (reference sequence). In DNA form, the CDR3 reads TGTGCCAGCAGCTTAGGTTTAGGCGGTTTCAATGAGCAGTTCTTC. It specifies CASSLGLGGFNEQFF.

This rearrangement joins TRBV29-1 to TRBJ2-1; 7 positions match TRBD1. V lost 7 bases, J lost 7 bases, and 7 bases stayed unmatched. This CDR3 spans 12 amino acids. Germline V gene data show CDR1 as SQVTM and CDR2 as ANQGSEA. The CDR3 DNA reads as TGCAGCGCTGGGTCACAGGGGAATGAGCAGTTCTTC. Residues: CSAGSQGNEQFF.

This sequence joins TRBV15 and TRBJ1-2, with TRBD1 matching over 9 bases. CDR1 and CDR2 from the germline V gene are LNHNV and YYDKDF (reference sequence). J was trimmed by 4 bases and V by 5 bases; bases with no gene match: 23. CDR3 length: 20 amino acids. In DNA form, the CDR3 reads TGTGCCACCAGCGGTCAACAGGGGGCTATCCCCCTTTGGGGAGGCTATGGCTACACCTTC. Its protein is CATSGQQGAIPLWGGYGYTF.

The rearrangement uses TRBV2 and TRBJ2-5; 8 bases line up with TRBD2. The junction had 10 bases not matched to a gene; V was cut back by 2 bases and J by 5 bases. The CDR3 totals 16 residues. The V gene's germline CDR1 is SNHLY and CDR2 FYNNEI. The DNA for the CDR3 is TGTGCCAGCAGTGAACGTAGCGGGAAAAAGGAGGAGACCCAGTACTTC. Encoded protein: CASSERSGKKEETQYF.

Here the CDR3 reads CASSLTDFSNQPQHF. The CDR3 region has the DNA TGTGCCAGTAGTTTGACCGACTTTAGCAATCAGCCCCAGCATTTT. The J gene is TRBJ1-5, the V gene TRBV19; D ambiguous. V was pared by 5 bases and J by 0 bases, with 11 bases between. The CDR3 extends over 15 amino acids. Germline assignment: CDR1 LNHDA and CDR2 SQIVND (reference sequence).

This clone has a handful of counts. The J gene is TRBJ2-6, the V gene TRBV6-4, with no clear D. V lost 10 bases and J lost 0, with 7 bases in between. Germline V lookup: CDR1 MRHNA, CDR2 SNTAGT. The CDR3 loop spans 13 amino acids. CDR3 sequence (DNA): TGTGCCACCCGGAGCTCTGGGGCCAACGTCCTGACTTTC. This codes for CATRSSGANVLTF.

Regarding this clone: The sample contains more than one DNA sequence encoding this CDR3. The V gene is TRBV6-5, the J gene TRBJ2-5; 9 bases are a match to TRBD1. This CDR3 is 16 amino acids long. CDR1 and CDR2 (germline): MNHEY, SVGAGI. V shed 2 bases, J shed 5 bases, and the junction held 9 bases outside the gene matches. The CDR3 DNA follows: TGTGCCAGCAGTTACGGGAGGGGACAGGGAAGGGAGACCCAGTACTTC. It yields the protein CASSYGRGQGRETQYF.

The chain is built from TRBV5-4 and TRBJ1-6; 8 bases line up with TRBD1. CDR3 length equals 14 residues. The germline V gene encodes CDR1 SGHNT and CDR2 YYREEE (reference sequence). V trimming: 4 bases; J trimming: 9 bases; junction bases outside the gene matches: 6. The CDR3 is CASSPGQASSPLHF. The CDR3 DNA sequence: TGTGCCAGCAGCCCGGGACAGGCCAGTTCACCCCTCCACTTT. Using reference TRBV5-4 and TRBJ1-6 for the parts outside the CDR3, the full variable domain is ETGVTQSPTHLIKTRGQQVTLRCSSQSGHNTVSWYQQALGQGPQFIFQYYREEENGRGNFPPRFSGLQFPNYSSELNVNALELDDSALYLCASSPGQASSPLHFGNGTRLTVT.

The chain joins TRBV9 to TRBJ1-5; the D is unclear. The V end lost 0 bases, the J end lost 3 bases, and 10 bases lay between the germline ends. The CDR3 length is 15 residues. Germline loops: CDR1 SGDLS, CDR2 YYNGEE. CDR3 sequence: CASSVGPGPNQPQHF. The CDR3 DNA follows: TGTGCCAGCAGCGTAGGACCAGGTCCCAATCAGCCCCAGCATTTT.

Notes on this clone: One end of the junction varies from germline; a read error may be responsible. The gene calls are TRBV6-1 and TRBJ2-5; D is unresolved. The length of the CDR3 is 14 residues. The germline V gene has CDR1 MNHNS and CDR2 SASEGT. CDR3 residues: CVSSVQWAEETQYF. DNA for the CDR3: TGTGTCAGCAGTGTCCAATGGGCCGAAGAGACCCAGTACTTC.